The rows below give T cell receptor beta chains drawn from one sample of a study of T cell responses to AZD1222 COVID-19 vaccine. Repertoires were generated with immunoSEQ multiplex PCR, while TCRdb's copy carries only in-frame clones and drops some. The data show around 100,000 clones, around 91% seen once. The specimen comprised peripheral blood, sampled on day 0 of AZD1222 vaccination. The receptors derive from an adult in good health. Both conserved end residues are part of each CDR3. Fields, in order: CDR3 protein, V gene, CDR3 length, J gene.

cdr3_aa: CASSWGLAALDTQYF
v_call: TRBV7-6
cdr3_length: 15
j_call: TRBJ2-3

cdr3_aa: CASSPAYGTVYEQYF
v_call: TRBV4-3
cdr3_length: 15
j_call: TRBJ2-7

cdr3_aa: CAISEGGASGANVLTF
v_call: TRBV10-3
cdr3_length: 16
j_call: TRBJ2-6

cdr3_aa: CATSKSFGTSDEQFF
v_call: TRBV15
cdr3_length: 15
j_call: TRBJ2-1

cdr3_aa: CSASRGAYYEQYF
v_call: TRBV20-1
cdr3_length: 13
j_call: TRBJ2-7

cdr3_aa: CASSTGRGGNEQFF
v_call: TRBV7-7
cdr3_length: 14
j_call: TRBJ2-1

cdr3_aa: CASSGWDRGIRTQYF
v_call: TRBV7-2
cdr3_length: 15
j_call: TRBJ2-5

cdr3_aa: CASSNNRGGNQPQHF
v_call: TRBV19
cdr3_length: 15
j_call: TRBJ1-5

cdr3_aa: CASSQESQRLETQYF
v_call: TRBV3-1/TRBV3-2
cdr3_length: 15
j_call: TRBJ2-5

cdr3_aa: CASSPGTGWRNEQYF
v_call: TRBV7-9
cdr3_length: 15
j_call: TRBJ2-7

cdr3_aa: CASSEGPGGGYGYTF
v_call: TRBV6-1
cdr3_length: 15
j_call: TRBJ1-2

cdr3_aa: CASKTGTNEKLFF
v_call: TRBV28
cdr3_length: 13
j_call: TRBJ1-4

cdr3_aa: CASSLEQFNEQFF
v_call: TRBV13
cdr3_length: 13
j_call: TRBJ2-1

cdr3_aa: CASSLGDRAGGPGELFF
v_call: TRBV5-4
cdr3_length: 17
j_call: TRBJ2-2

cdr3_aa: CASRGWGEAEAFF
v_call: TRBV5-4
cdr3_length: 13
j_call: TRBJ1-1

cdr3_aa: CASSEDVEKLFF
v_call: TRBV2
cdr3_length: 12
j_call: TRBJ1-4